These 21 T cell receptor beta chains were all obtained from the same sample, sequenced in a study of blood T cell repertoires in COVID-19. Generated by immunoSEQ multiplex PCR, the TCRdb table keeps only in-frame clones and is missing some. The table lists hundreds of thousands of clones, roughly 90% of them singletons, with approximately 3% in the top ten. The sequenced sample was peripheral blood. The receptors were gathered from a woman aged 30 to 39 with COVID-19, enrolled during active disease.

The CDR3 sequence is CASSEGQGVHGYTF. CDR3 bases: TGCGCCAGCAGCGAGGGACAGGGGGTACATGGCTACACCTTC. The chain carries TRBV5-1 and TRBJ1-2; the match to TRBD1 covers 11 bases. The CDR3 is 14 residues long. J gave up 6 bases and V 4 bases, and 5 bases lay outside the gene matches. Germline values: CDR1 SGHRS, CDR2 YFSETQ.

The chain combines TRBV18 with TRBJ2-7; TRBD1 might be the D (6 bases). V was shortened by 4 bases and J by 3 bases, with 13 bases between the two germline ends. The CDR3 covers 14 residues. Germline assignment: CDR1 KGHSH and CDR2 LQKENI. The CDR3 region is CASSLSPDSYEQYV. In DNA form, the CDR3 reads TGTGCCAGCTCACTCTCCCCGGACAGCTACGAGCAGTACGTC.

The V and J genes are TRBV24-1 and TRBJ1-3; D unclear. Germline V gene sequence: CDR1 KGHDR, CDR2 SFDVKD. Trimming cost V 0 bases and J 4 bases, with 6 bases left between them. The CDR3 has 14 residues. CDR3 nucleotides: TGTGCCACCAGTGATTTGACAGAGGGAAACACCATATATTTT. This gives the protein CATSDLTEGNTIYF.

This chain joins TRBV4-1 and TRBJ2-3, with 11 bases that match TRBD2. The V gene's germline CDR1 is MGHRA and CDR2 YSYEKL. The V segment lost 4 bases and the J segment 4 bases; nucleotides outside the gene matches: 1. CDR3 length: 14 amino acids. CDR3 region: CASSPGLAADTQYF. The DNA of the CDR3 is TGCGCCAGCAGCCCGGGACTAGCGGCAGATACGCAGTATTTT.

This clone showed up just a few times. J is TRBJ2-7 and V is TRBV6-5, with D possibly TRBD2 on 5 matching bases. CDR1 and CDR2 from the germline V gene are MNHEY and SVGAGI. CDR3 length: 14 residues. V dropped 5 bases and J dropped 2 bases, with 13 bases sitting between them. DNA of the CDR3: TGTGCCAGCAGTCGCACTAGAAATACCTACGAGCAGTACGTC. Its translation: CASSRTRNTYEQYV.

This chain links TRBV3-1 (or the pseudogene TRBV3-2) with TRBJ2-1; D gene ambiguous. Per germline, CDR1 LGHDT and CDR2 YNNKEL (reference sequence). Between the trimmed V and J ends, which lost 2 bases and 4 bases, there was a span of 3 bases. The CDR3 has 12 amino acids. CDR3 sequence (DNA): TGTGCCAGCAGCCAACCTTACAATGAGCAGTTCTTC. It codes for CASSQPYNEQFF.

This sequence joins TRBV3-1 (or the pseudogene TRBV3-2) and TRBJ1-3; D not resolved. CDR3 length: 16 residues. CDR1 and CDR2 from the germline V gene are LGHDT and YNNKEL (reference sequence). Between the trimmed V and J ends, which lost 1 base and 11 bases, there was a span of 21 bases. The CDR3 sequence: CASSQVLMGSAGAIYF. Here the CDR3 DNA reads TGTGCCAGCAGCCAAGTTCTCATGGGCTCCGCAGGCGCCATATATTTT.

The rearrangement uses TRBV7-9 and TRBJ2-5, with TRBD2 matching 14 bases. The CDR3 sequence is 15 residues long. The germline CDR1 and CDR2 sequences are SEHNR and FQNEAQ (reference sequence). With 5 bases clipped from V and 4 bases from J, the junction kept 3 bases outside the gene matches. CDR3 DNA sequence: TGTGCCAGCAGCAGACTAGCGGGAGGGGGAGAGACCCAGTACTTC. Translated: CASSRLAGGGETQYF.

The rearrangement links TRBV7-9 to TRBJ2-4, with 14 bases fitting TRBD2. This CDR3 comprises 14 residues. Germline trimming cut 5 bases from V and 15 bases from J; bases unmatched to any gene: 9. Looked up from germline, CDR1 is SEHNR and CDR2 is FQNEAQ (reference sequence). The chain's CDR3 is CASSPGTSGGGWYF. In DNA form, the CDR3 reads TGTGCCAGCAGCCCAGGGACTAGCGGGGGAGGTTGGTACTTC.

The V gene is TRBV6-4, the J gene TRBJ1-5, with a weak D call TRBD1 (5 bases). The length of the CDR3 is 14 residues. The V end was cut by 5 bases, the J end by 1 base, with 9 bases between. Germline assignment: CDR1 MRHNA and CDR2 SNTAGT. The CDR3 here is CASSTTESNQPQHF. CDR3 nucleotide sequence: TGTGCCAGCAGTACGACAGAGAGCAATCAGCCCCAGCATTTT.

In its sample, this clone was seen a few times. This CDR3 reads CATSSTSAAGELFF. In nucleotides, the CDR3 is TGTGCCACCAGCAGCACTAGCGCCGCCGGGGAGCTGTTTTTT. The chain couples TRBV15 to TRBJ2-2; 7 nucleotides line up with TRBD2. This CDR3 comprises 14 residues. With 3 bases clipped from V and 6 bases from J, the junction kept 4 bases outside the gene matches. Germline V gives CDR1 LNHNV, CDR2 YYDKDF (reference sequence).

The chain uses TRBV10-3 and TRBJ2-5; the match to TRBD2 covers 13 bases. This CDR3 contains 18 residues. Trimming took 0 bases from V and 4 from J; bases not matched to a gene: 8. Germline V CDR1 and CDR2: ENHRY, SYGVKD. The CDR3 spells CAISESILLAGGAETQYF. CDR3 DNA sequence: TGTGCCATCAGTGAGTCGATCCTACTAGCGGGGGGGGCAGAGACCCAGTACTTC.

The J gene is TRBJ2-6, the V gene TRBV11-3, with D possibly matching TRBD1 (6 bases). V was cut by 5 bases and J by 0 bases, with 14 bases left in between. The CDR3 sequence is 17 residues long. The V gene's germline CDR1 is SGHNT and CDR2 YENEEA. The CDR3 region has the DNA TGTGCCAGCAGCCTGACAGGATCCTACTCTGGGGCCAACGTCCTGACTTTC. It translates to CASSLTGSYSGANVLTF.

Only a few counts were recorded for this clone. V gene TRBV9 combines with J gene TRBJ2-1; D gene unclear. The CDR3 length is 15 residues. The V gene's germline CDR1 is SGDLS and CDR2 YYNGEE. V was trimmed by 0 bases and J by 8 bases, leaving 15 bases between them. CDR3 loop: CASSVDPNGWYEQFF. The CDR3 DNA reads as TGTGCCAGCAGCGTAGACCCCAACGGTTGGTATGAGCAGTTCTTC.

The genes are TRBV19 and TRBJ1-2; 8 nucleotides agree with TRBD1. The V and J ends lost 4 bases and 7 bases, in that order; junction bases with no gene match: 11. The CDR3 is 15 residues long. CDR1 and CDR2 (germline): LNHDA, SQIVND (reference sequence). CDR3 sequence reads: CASSSGQGIFFGYTF. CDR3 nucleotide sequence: TGTGCCAGTAGTAGCGGACAGGGAATTTTCTTTGGCTACACCTTC. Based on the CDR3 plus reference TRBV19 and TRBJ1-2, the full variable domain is DGGITQSPKYLFRKEGQNVTLSCEQNLNHDAMYWYRQDPGQGLRLIYYSQIVNDFQKGDIAEGYSVSREKKESFPLTVTSAQKNPTAFYLCASSSGQGIFFGYTFGSGTRLTVV.

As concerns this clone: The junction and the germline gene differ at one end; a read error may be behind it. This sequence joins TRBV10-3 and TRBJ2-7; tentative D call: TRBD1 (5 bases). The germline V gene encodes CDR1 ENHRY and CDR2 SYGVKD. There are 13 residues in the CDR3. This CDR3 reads CAISGAGQPIRGF. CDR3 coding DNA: TGTGCCATCAGTGGAGCAGGGCAGCCTATTCGTGGCTTC.

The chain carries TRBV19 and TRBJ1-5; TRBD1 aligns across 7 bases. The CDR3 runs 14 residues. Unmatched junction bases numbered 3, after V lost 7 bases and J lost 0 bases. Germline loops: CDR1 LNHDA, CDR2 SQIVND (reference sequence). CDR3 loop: CASTDRYSNQPQHF. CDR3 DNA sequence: TGTGCCAGTACGGACAGGTATAGCAATCAGCCCCAGCATTTT.

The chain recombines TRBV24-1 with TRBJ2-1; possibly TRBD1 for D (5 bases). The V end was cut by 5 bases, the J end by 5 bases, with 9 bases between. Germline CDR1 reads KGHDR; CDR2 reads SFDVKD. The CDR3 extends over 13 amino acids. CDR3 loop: CATSAFRDNEQFF. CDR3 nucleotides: TGTGCCACCAGTGCGTTCAGGGACAATGAGCAGTTCTTC.

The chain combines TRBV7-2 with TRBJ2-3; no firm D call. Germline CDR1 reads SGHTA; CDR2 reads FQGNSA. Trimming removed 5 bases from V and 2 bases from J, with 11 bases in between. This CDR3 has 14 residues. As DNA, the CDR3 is TGTGCCAGCAGCCCGCTGCCCTACACAGATACGCAGTATTTT. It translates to CASSPLPYTDTQYF.

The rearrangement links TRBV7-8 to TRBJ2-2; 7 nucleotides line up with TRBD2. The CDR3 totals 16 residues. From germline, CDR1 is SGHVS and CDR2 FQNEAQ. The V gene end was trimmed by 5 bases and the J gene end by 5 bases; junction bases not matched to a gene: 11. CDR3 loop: CASSARDYLKTGELFF. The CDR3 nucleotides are TGTGCCAGCAGCGCCCGGGACTACCTGAAGACCGGGGAGCTGTTTTTT.

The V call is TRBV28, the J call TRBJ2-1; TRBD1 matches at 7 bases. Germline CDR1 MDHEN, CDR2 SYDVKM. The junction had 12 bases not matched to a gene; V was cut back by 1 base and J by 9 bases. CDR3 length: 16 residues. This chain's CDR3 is CASSLFPGQSWGEQFF. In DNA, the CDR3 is TGTGCCAGCAGTTTATTTCCGGGACAGTCGTGGGGTGAGCAGTTCTTC. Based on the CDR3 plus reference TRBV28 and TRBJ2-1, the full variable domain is DVKVTQSSRYLVKRTGEKVFLECVQDMDHENMFWYRQDPGLGLRLIYFSYDVKMKEKGDIPEGYSVSREKKERFSLILESASTNQTSMYLCASSLFPGQSWGEQFFGPGTRLTVL.